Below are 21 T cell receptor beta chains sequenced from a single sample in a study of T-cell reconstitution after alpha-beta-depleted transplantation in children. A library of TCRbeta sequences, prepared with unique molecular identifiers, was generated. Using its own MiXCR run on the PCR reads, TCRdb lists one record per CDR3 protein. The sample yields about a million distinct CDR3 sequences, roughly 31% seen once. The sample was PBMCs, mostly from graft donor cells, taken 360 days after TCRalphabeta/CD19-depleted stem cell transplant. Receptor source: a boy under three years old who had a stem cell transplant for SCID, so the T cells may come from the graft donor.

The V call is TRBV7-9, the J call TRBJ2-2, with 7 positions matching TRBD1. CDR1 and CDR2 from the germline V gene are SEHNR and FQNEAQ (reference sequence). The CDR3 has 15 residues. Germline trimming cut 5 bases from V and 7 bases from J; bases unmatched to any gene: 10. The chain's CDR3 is CASSPGSQGNGELFF. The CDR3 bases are TGTGCCAGCAGCCCCGGTTCACAGGGGAACGGGGAGCTGTTTTTT.

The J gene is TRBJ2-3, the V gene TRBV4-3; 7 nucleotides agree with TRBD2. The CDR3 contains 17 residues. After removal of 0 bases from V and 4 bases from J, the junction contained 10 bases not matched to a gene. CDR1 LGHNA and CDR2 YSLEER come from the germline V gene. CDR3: CASSQDTPLARADTQYF. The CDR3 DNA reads TGCGCCAGCAGCCAAGATACCCCACTAGCGAGGGCAGATACGCAGTATTTT.

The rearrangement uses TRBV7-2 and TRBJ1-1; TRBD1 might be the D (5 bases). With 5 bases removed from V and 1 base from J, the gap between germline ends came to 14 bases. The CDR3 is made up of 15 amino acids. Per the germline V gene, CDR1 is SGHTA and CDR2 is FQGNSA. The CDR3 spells CASSVVGGGNTEAFF. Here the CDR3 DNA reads TGTGCCAGCAGCGTCGTTGGGGGTGGGAACACTGAAGCTTTCTTT.

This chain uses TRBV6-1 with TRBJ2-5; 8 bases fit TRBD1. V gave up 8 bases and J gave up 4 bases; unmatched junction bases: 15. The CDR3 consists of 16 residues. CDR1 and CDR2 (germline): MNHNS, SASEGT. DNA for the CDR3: TGTGCCAGCCGGGCAAGCCGGACAGGGACATCAGAGACCCAGTACTTC. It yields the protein CASRASRTGTSETQYF.

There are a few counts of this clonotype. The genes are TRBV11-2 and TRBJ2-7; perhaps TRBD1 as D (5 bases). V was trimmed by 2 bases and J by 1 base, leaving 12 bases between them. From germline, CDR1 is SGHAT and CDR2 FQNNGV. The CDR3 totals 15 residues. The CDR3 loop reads CASSLIDTGSYEQYF. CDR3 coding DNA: TGTGCCAGCAGCTTAATAGATACAGGATCCTACGAGCAGTACTTC.

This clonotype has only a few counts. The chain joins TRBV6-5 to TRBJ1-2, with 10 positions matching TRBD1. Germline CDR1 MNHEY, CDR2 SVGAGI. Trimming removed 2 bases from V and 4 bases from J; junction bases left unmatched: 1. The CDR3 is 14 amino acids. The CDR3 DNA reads TGTGCCAGCAGTTACCGGACAGGGGGCTATGGCTACACCTTC. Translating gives CASSYRTGGYGYTF.

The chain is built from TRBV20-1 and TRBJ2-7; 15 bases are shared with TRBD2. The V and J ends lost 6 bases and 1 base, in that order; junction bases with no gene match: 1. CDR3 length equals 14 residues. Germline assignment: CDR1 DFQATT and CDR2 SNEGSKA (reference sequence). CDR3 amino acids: CSAGTSGRSYEQYF. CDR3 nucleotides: TGCAGTGCGGGGACTAGCGGGAGGTCCTACGAGCAGTACTTC.

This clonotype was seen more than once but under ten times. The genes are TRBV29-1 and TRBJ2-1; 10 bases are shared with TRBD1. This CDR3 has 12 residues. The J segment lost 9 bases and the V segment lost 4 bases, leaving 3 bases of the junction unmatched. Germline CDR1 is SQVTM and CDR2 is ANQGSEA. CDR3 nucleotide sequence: TGCAGCGTTGGGACAGGGGGTGGTGAGCAGTTCTTC. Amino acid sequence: CSVGTGGGEQFF.

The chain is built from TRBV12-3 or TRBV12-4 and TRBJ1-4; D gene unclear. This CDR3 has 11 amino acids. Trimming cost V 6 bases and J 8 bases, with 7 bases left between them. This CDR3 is CASRTEEKLFF. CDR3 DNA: TGTGCCAGCAGGACGGAGGAAAAACTGTTTTTT.

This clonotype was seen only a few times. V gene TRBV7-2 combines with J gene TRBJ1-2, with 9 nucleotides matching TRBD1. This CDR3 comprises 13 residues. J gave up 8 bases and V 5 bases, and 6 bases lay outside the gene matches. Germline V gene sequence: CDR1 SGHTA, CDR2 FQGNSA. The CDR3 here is CASSPDRGGGYTF. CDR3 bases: TGTGCCAGCAGCCCAGACAGGGGGGGAGGCTACACCTTC.

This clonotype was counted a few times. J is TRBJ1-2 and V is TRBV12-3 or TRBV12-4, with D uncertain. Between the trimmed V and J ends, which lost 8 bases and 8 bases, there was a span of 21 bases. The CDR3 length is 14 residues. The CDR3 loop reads CASATKIPPVGYTF. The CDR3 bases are TGTGCCAGCGCGACGAAAATACCTCCCGTCGGCTACACCTTC.

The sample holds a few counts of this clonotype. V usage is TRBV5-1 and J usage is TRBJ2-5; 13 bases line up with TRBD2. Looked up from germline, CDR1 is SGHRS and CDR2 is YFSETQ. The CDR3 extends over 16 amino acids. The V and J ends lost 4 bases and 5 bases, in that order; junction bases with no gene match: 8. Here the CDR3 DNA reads TGCGCCAGCAGCCCCACTAGCGGGGGGGCGTTGGAGACCCAGTACTTC. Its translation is CASSPTSGGALETQYF.

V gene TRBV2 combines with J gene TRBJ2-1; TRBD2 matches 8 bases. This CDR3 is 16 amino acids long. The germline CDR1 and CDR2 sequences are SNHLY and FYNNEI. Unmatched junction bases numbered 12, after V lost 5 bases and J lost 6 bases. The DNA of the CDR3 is TGTGCCAGCAGTCCCCATCGGCGGGGGGCCTTCAATGAGCAGTTCTTC. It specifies CASSPHRRGAFNEQFF.

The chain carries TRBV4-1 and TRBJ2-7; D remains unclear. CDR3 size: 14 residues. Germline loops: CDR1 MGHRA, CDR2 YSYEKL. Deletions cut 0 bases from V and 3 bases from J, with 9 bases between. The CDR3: CASSQEEMDYEQYF. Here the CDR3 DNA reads TGCGCCAGCAGCCAAGAGGAGATGGACTACGAGCAGTACTTC.

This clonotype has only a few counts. The CDR3 DNA follows: TGCAGCGTTGAAAAGCGGGGGGGCCCCTCTACCTACAATGAGCAGTTCTTC. Protein sequence: CSVEKRGGPSTYNEQFF. This chain joins TRBV29-1 and TRBJ2-1, with 10 bases aligning to TRBD2. The J segment lost 2 bases and the V segment lost 2 bases, leaving 9 bases of the junction unmatched. Germline V gene lookup returns CDR1 SQVTM and CDR2 ANQGSEA. The CDR3 runs 17 residues.

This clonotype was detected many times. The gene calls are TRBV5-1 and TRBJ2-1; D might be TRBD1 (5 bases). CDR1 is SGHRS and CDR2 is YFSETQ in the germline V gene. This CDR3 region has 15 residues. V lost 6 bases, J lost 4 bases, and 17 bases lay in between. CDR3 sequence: CASTPAGQKYNEQFF. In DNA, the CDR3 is TGCGCCAGCACCCCGGCAGGGCAGAAGTACAATGAGCAGTTCTTC.

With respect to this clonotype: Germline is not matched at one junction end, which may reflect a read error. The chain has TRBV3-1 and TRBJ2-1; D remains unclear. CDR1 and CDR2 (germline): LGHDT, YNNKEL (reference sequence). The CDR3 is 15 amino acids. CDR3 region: CACSQDPGPSEEQFF. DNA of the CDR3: TGTGCCTGCAGCCAAGATCCCGGGCCCTCCGAAGAGCAGTTCTTC.

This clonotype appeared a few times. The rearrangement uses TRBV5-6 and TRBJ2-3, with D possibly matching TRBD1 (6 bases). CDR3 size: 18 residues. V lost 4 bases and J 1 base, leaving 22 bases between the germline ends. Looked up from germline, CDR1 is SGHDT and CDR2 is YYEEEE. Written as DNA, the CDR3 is TGTGCCAGCAGCCCACCGAGAGGGATCCCAGGGGGCACAGATACGCAGTATTTT. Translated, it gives CASSPPRGIPGGTDTQYF.

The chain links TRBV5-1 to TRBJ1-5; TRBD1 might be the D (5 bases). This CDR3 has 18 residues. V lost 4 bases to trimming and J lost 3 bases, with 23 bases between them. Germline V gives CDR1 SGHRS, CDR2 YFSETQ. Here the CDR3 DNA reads TGCGCCAGCAGCGCACGACCCCGGGACGGTGATTCCAATCAGCCCCAGCATTTT. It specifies CASSARPRDGDSNQPQHF.

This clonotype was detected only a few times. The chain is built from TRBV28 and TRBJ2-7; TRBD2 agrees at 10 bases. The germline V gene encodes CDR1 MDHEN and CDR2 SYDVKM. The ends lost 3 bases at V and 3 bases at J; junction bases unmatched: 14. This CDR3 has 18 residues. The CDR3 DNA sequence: TGTGCCAGCAGTTTCCTGGTAGCGGGGGGCCCAAATTACTACGAGCAGTACTTC. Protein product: CASSFLVAGGPNYYEQYF. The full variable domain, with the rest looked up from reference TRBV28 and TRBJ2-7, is DVKVTQSSRYLVKRTGEKVFLECVQDMDHENMFWYRQDPGLGLRLIYFSYDVKMKEKGDIPEGYSVSREKKERFSLILESASTNQTSMYLCASSFLVAGGPNYYEQYFGPGTRLTVT.

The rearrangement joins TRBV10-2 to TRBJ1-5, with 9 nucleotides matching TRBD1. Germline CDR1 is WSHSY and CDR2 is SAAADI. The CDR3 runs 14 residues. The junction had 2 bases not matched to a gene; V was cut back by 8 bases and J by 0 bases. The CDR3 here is CASGDRASNQPQHF. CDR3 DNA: TGCGCCAGCGGGGACAGGGCTAGCAATCAGCCCCAGCATTTT.